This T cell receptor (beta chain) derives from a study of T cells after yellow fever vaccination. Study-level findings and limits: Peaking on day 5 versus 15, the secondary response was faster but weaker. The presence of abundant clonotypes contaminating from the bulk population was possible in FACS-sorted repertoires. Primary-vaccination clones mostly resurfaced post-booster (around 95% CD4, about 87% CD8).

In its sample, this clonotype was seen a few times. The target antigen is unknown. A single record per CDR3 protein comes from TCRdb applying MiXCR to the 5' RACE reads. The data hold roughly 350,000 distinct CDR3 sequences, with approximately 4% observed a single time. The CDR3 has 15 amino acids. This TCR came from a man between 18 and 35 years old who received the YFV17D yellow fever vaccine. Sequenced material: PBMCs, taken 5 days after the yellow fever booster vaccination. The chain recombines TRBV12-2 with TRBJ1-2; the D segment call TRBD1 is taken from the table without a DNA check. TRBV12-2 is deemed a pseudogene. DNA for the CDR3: TGTGCAAGTCGCTTACAAATGGGACCGGTACGAGGCTACACCTTC. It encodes CASRLQMGPVRGYTF.